The present TCR beta chain was sequenced within a study of blood T cell repertoires in COVID-19. Study background: The samples span acute and convalescent COVID-19 from the United States, Italy and Spain. T cells, B-cell-depleted T cells, or PBMCs provided the cDNA or gDNA that served as material.

Authors' analysis steps: The authors estimated nucleated cell counts from reference gene primer amplification. The data were produced by immunoSEQ multiplex PCR, yet TCRdb's version contains in-frame clones alone and is incomplete. V, J and clone size are taken as reported in that table, and D and trimming were inferred from the DNA itself. This table has about 170,000 clones, around four fifths appearing once. The CDR3 totals 14 residues. The V and J ends lost 6 bases and 4 bases respectively, with 15 bases between them. From germline, CDR1 is MDHEN and CDR2 SYDVKM. Enrolled during active infection, Seattle patients were then followed longitudinally.

The sample taken for sequencing was peripheral blood. The source is a woman in her 70s with COVID-19, enrolled during active disease. The chain has TRBV28 and TRBJ2-5, with D maybe TRBD2 (6 bases). The CDR3 is CASSPGTPGETQYF. CDR3 bases: TGTGCCAGCAGCCCAGGGACTCCAGGAGAGACCCAGTACTTC.